This TCR beta chain was captured in a study of radiation and T cells in renal cell carcinoma. Findings and limits, study-wide: Pretreatment tumor biopsies were lacking, so baseline clonotypes are unknown. From baseline, blood top tumor clonotypes peaked at 2 weeks post-radiation.

Looked up from germline, CDR1 is SGHTS and CDR2 is YDEGEE. This CDR3 spans 16 amino acids. V dropped 7 bases and J dropped 6; count of bases not matched to a gene: 18. Libraries were prepared by immunoSEQ multiplex PCR; TCRdb keeps only in-frame clonotypes and omits some of them. The sample contains 120,000 to 150,000 clones, around four fifths of which appear only once. The sample's time point: baseline pretreatment blood. Treatment meaning: 15 Gy SBRT to primary tumor, nephrectomy 4 weeks later. Blood was sampled at baseline, 2 weeks and 4 weeks after SBRT. This renal cell carcinoma was of the clear cell type. As for this clone: The antigen is not known.

The J gene is TRBJ2-5, the V gene TRBV5-8, with 7 bases matching TRBD2. Sequencing used blood, obtained from a patient whose treatment included radiotherapy and nephrectomy. The sequence came from a woman in her fifties or sixties with renal cell carcinoma. The CDR3 coding sequence is TGTGCCAGCGACTCTACCTCTGGCGGGAGTTTGAAGACCCAGTACTTC. Amino acid sequence: CASDSTSGGSLKTQYF.